This T cell receptor beta chain emerged from a study of cytomegalovirus exposure and HLA in healthy donors. Study in general: Earlier sequencing of some 170 million T cells yielded around 120 million unique TCR beta sequences. Study-wide points: Analysis performed later found more than 15,000 TCR beta sequences associated with HLA alleles at 0.05 false discovery rate. It was reported in a later analysis that an Asian-associated ancestry cluster showed fewer N-insertions than the roughly 710-donor mean. Owing to their indistinguishability, certain V segments, notably TRBV6-2 and TRBV6-3, were excluded.

This PCR relied on a set of 60 Vbeta primers and 13 Jbeta primers. TCRdb's copy holds only in-frame clones and misses some; the assay was immunoSEQ multiplex PCR. The table records around 100,000 clones, 79% of them present only once. This clone was counted once. The antigen is not known. Germline CDR1 reads LNHDA; CDR2 reads SQIVND (reference sequence). The V gene lost 0 bases and the J gene lost 6 bases, with 14 bases spanning the gap. This CDR3 contains 15 residues. This clonotype originated in a woman aged 18-35 years in good health and CMV-seropositive. This chain joins TRBV19 and TRBJ1-1, with D hard to call. The specimen sequenced was PBMCs. Here the CDR3 DNA reads TGTGCCAGTAGTATAGATCTTGAGGAGACCGCTGAAGCTTTCTTT. Translating it yields CASSIDLEETAEAFF. The complete variable domain, with remaining parts taken from reference TRBV19 and TRBJ1-1, reads DGGITQSPKYLFRKEGQNVTLSCEQNLNHDAMYWYRQDPGQGLRLIYYSQIVNDFQKGDIAEGYSVSREKKESFPLTVTSAQKNPTAFYLCASSIDLEETAEAFFGQGTRLTVV.